Below, 19 T cell receptor beta chains from the same sample are listed, as sequenced in a study of blood T cell repertoires in COVID-19. This table comes from immunoSEQ multiplex PCR, and its TCRdb copy is limited to in-frame clones, with some not included. The table has about 43,000 clones, about 85% seen once. The sample comprised peripheral blood. These receptors were obtained from a woman older than 75 with active COVID-19.

The chain joins TRBV7-6 to TRBJ1-4, with a weak D call TRBD1 (5 bases). Trimming removed 5 bases from V and 0 bases from J, with 10 bases in between. The CDR3 spans 15 residues. Germline assignment: CDR1 SGHVS and CDR2 FNYEAQ. DNA for the CDR3: TGTGCCAGCAGCCTTGACAGCGCAACTAATGAAAAACTGTTTTTT. Protein: CASSLDSATNEKLFF.

V is TRBV5-3 and J is TRBJ1-4; D is ambiguous. TRBV5-3 is recorded as an ORF, its role being uncertain. Trimming removed 7 bases at V and 0 bases at J, with 22 bases between. This CDR3 contains 18 residues. The CDR3 nucleotides read TGTGCCAGACCCCCTCCCGGGCAGCGGCCGGCAACTAATGAAAAACTGTTTTTT. It yields the protein CARPPPGQRPATNEKLFF.

The chain combines TRBV3-1 (or the pseudogene TRBV3-2) with TRBJ2-3; D possibly corresponds to TRBD2 (6 bases). CDR1 and CDR2 from the germline V gene are LGHDT and YNNKEL (reference sequence). CDR3 length: 18 amino acids. V was trimmed by 1 base and J by 0 bases, leaving 17 bases between them. The CDR3 DNA reads as TGTGCCAGCAGCCAAGGATTTCGGGGACTCCCAAGCACAGATACGCAGTATTTT. Its protein is CASSQGFRGLPSTDTQYF.

This chain connects TRBV7-8 to TRBJ2-1; TRBD1 matches at 8 bases. The CDR3 is 16 residues long. Per the germline V gene, CDR1 is SGHVS and CDR2 is FQNEAQ. Losses at the gene ends were 5 bases for V and 2 bases for J; bases not matched to a gene: 8. CDR3 residues: CASSLQDRETYNEQFF. In nucleotides, the CDR3 is TGTGCCAGCAGCCTACAGGACAGGGAAACCTACAATGAGCAGTTCTTC.

The chain combines TRBV15 with TRBJ1-6; 9 positions match TRBD1. CDR1 LNHNV and CDR2 YYDKDF come from the germline V gene (reference sequence). The CDR3 runs to 15 residues. Germline trimming cut 5 bases from V and 9 bases from J; bases unmatched to any gene: 8. CDR3 coding DNA: TGTGCCACCAGCCCAAGGACAGGGGAAACTTCACCCCTCCACTTT. Translating it yields CATSPRTGETSPLHF.

V gene TRBV19 combines with J gene TRBJ1-3; TRBD1 agrees at 8 bases. The CDR3 runs 13 residues. Germline loops: CDR1 LNHDA, CDR2 SQIVND (reference sequence). V lost 10 bases and J lost 2; bases outside the gene matches: 4. Written as DNA, the CDR3 is TGTGCCACCGGACAGGGAGCTGGAAACACCATATATTTT. It encodes CATGQGAGNTIYF.

The chain uses TRBV29-1 and TRBJ2-1; 10 nucleotides align to TRBD2. Trimming at V came to 4 bases and at J to 8 bases, leaving 11 bases not matched to a gene. The germline gives CDR1 SQVTM, CDR2 ANQGSEA. The CDR3 contains 15 residues. Here the CDR3 reads CSVGPSGGLTDEQFF. The CDR3 coding sequence is TGCAGCGTTGGGCCTAGCGGGGGTCTTACGGATGAGCAGTTCTTC.

The V gene is TRBV19, the J gene TRBJ1-2; 7 nucleotides line up with TRBD1. This CDR3 is built from 14 residues. The germline gives CDR1 LNHDA, CDR2 SQIVND (reference sequence). V lost 3 bases to trimming and J lost 6 bases; unmatched junction nucleotides: 7. In nucleotides, the CDR3 is TGTGCCAGTAGTATGAGACAGGGAGGTGATGGCTACACCTTC. This encodes CASSMRQGGDGYTF.

This rearrangement joins TRBV5-4 to TRBJ1-1, with 9 bases identical to TRBD1. With V trimmed by 4 bases and J by 3 bases, 10 bases remained unmatched. Germline values: CDR1 SGHNT, CDR2 YYREEE (reference sequence). There are 16 residues in the CDR3. The chain's CDR3 is CASSPRTGVFDTEAFF. The CDR3 nucleotides are TGTGCCAGCAGCCCTAGGACAGGGGTATTCGACACTGAAGCTTTCTTT.

The CDR3 spells CASTPVGEESYEQYF. The CDR3 nucleotides read TGTGCCAGCACCCCCGTAGGGGAAGAATCCTACGAGCAGTACTTC. The chain has TRBV28 and TRBJ2-7, with D possibly TRBD1 on 5 matching bases. CDR3 size: 15 residues. Per germline, CDR1 MDHEN and CDR2 SYDVKM. The ends were cut back, 7 bases at V and 1 base at J, with 17 bases in the middle.

The rearrangement links TRBV6-8 to TRBJ1-3, with TRBD1 identical over 9 bases. Germline trimming cut 10 bases from V and 1 base from J; bases unmatched to any gene: 8. Germline V gene data show CDR1 as MNHGY and CDR2 as SAAAGT. The CDR3 length is 15 residues. The CDR3 spells CAIRTGELSGNTIYF. The CDR3 DNA follows: TGTGCCATTCGGACAGGGGAATTATCTGGAAACACCATATATTTT.

The V call is TRBV6-2 or TRBV6-3, the J call TRBJ1-6, with TRBD1 identical over 7 bases. This CDR3 is 15 amino acids long. The V and J ends lost 5 bases and 7 bases, in that order; junction bases with no gene match: 8. Germline assignment: CDR1 MNHEY and CDR2 SVGEGT. The CDR3 region has the DNA TGTGCCAGCAGTCACAACAGGGGACCGAATTCACCCCTCCACTTT. Amino acid sequence: CASSHNRGPNSPLHF.

This sequence joins TRBV6-5 and TRBJ1-2; tentatively, D is TRBD1 (5 bases). Trimming removed 0 bases from V and 4 bases from J, with 9 bases in between. CDR3 length: 14 residues. Germline-derived CDR1 and CDR2 are MNHEY and SVGAGI. CDR3 bases: TGTGCCAGCAGTTACTCGATGACAGCCTATGGCTACACCTTC. Residues: CASSYSMTAYGYTF.

The CDR3 DNA reads TGTGCCAGCACCGAAAATACCGGGGTGGGCTACACCTTC. Translated, it gives CASTENTGVGYTF. The chain links TRBV2 to TRBJ1-2; D is ambiguous. This CDR3 is built from 13 residues. Germline-derived CDR1 and CDR2 are SNHLY and FYNNEI. Trimming shortened V by 7 bases and J by 8 bases, and 17 bases separated the two germline ends.

The chain uses TRBV28 and TRBJ1-5; 7 positions match TRBD1. This CDR3 spans 15 amino acids. In germline, CDR1 is MDHEN, CDR2 SYDVKM. With 6 bases clipped from V and 2 bases from J, the junction kept 7 bases outside the gene matches. The CDR3 DNA reads TGTGCCAGCAGCTCCTCGGGACAGCGCAATCAGCCCCAGCATTTT. It specifies CASSSSGQRNQPQHF.

This rearrangement joins TRBV28 to TRBJ2-4, with 9 bases identical to TRBD1. CDR3 length: 14 residues. The junction had 2 bases not matched to a gene; V was cut back by 6 bases and J by 2 bases. CDR1 and CDR2 from the germline V gene are MDHEN and SYDVKM. Here the CDR3 reads CASRGQGTKNIQYF. Written as DNA, the CDR3 is TGTGCCAGCAGGGGACAGGGTACCAAAAACATTCAGTACTTC.

The chain joins TRBV7-2 to TRBJ2-2, with no clear D. The CDR3 runs 15 residues. CDR1 SGHTA and CDR2 FQGNSA come from the germline V gene. V was clipped by 2 bases and J by 1 base, with 8 bases between them. The CDR3 bases are TGTGCCAGCAGCTTAAGTAGCCAGAACACCGGGGAGCTGTTTTTT. This codes for CASSLSSQNTGELFF.

The chain combines TRBV19 with TRBJ1-1; D remains ambiguous. The CDR3 is 14 amino acids. CDR1 is LNHDA and CDR2 is SQIVND in the germline V gene (reference sequence). The germline V and J ends were trimmed by 3 bases and 3 bases, with 11 bases remaining between them. CDR3 sequence: CASSMEVYYTEAFF. In DNA form, the CDR3 reads TGTGCCAGTAGTATGGAGGTTTACTACACTGAAGCTTTCTTT.

The chain uses TRBV7-2 and TRBJ2-3, with 9 bases identical to TRBD2. With 1 base clipped from V and 5 bases from J, the junction kept 7 bases outside the gene matches. In germline, CDR1 is SGHTA, CDR2 FQGNSA. The CDR3 runs 16 residues. CDR3 protein: CASSLGLRGGKDTQYF. The CDR3 coding sequence is TGTGCCAGCAGCTTAGGCCTGCGGGGGGGGAAAGATACGCAGTATTTT.